The rows below give T cell receptor beta chains drawn from one sample of a study of CD8 T cells in ankylosing spondylitis. TCRdb called the 5' RACE reads again in MiXCR, with one record for every CDR3 protein. The sample lists 380,000 or so distinct CDR3 sequences; 20% were seen once. The sample consisted of blood, either unsorted or a sorted T cell fraction (not recorded which). These receptors originate from a male donor with ankylosing spondylitis or in good health (not recorded which). The CDR3 runs from the conserved cysteine through the conserved F or W. The order of the fields is D gene, V gene, J gene, clone size, CDR3 DNA, CDR3 protein. A D gene is named only where the DNA matches it firmly. Clone size is stated in some rows and not others, as once, few, many or a class when expanded.

>TRBD2|TRBV9|TRBJ2-5|few
TGTGCCAGCAGCGTAAGCGGGGGGCCGGAGACCCAGTACTTC
CASSVSGGPETQYF
>.|TRBV7-8|TRBJ2-1|once
TGTGCCAGCGTCCCGGCTAGCTCCTACAATGAGCAGTTCTTC
CASVPASSYNEQFF
>.|TRBV20-1|TRBJ2-7|.
TGCAGTGCTCGGGACGGGGCCTACGAGCAGTACTTC
CSARDGAYEQYF
>TRBD1|TRBV29-1|TRBJ2-1|few
TGCAGCGTTGAAGGGCAGGGACAGGACAATGAGCAGTTCTTC
CSVEGQGQDNEQFF
>.|TRBV10-3|TRBJ2-2|.
TGTGCCATCAGCGGACAGCCAGGAGACGCCGGGGAGCTGTTTTTT
CAISGQPGDAGELFF
>.|TRBV11-2|TRBJ2-1|many
TGTGCCAGCAGCCCCGGGTCGGCAGTCTACAATGAGCAGTTCTTC
CASSPGSAVYNEQFF
>.|TRBV29-1|TRBJ2-1|many
TGCAGCCCGGGCCCCCACGAAGGCAATGAGCAGTTCTTC
CSPGPHEGNEQFF
>TRBD1|TRBV25-1|TRBJ2-7|many
TGTGCCAGCCGGGACAGGGGGTTCTACGAGCAGTACTTC
CASRDRGFYEQYF
>.|TRBV6-1|TRBJ2-1|few
TGTGCCAGCAGCGACTTGCGGGGGACATACAATGAGCAGTTCTTC
CASSDLRGTYNEQFF
>TRBD1|TRBV7-9|TRBJ2-7|few
TGTGCCAGCAGCTCGACAGGGATCGAGCAGTACTTC
CASSSTGIEQYF
>TRBD2|TRBV12-3/TRBV12-4|TRBJ2-1|.
TGTGCCTTCAGTTGGCTACATTGGGGCGGGGGGAGCTCCTACAATGAGCAGTTCTTC
CAFSWLHWGGGSSYNEQFF
>.|TRBV9|TRBJ2-1|.
TGTGCCAGCAGCGTAGTGCCGGGGGCCTCCTACAATGAGCAGTTCTTC
CASSVVPGASYNEQFF
>.|TRBV6-1|TRBJ1-2|few
TGTGCCAGCAGTGAAGGGGAGGTCCTGTATGGCTACACCTTC
CASSEGEVLYGYTF
>.|TRBV4-1|TRBJ1-2|few
TGCGCCAGCAGCCAAGATCGGGCAGGGATTACGGCAGGCTACACCTTC
CASSQDRAGITAGYTF